The T cell receptor (beta chain) described here comes from a study of blood T cell repertoires in COVID-19. About the research overall: Samples came from the United States, Italy and Spain, spanning acute and convalescent COVID-19. Nucleic acid was either cDNA or gDNA, and it came from T cells, B-cell-depleted T cells, or PBMCs.

CDR3 size: 15 residues. The V end was cut by 4 bases, the J end by 4 bases, with 14 bases between. Germline CDR1 reads MDHEN; CDR2 reads SYDVKM. Cohorts were determined from participant-reported clinical history. Original processing methods: From reference gene primer amplification, estimates of nucleated cell counts were derived. Data came from immunoSEQ multiplex PCR; TCRdb stores just in-frame clones and leaves some out. The DNA was the basis for D and trimming; V, J and clone size are from that table. The repertoire holds over 250,000 clones, with around 87% as singletons. The sequenced sample consisted of PBMCs or T cells enriched from blood (not recorded which). The J gene is TRBJ2-1, the V gene TRBV28; a possible D gene is TRBD1 (5 bases). The source is a woman between 18 and 29 years old who had recovered from COVID-19. The CDR3 DNA is TGTGCCAGCAGTTCCTCGACAGATTTTTACAATGAGCAGTTCTTC. Translating gives CASSSSTDFYNEQFF.